This record looks at one T cell receptor beta chain sequence and its context. This entry comes from a study of blood T cell repertoires in COVID-19. Study summary: Some COVID-19 samples were acute and others convalescent; all came from the United States, Italy and Spain. In each case, the material was cDNA or gDNA derived from T cells, B-cell-depleted T cells, or PBMCs.

Study processing details: Quantification of nucleated cells was approximated via reference gene primer amplification. This table comes from immunoSEQ multiplex PCR, and its TCRdb copy is limited to in-frame clones, with some not included. From that table come the V and J calls and clone size; the DNA was used to work out D and trimming. The sample lists about 76,000 clones; 75% to 90% were seen once. There are 15 residues in the CDR3. Looked up from germline, CDR1 is SGHAT and CDR2 is FQNNGV. Trimming left V 7 bases short and J 2 bases short, with 16 bases between. This receptor was obtained from a human donor in a cohort sampled during active COVID-19. V usage is TRBV11-2 and J usage is TRBJ2-3; D is uncertain. Sequencing used peripheral blood. CDR3 in amino acids: CASTPPGLNTDTQYF. The CDR3 coding sequence is TGTGCCAGCACCCCCCCCGGGTTGAACACAGATACGCAGTATTTT.